The 13 T cell receptor beta chains presented below share a single source sample, sequenced in a study of blood T cells in healthy people across ages. Sample-barcoded 5' priming and a J-beta primer mix drove a second PCR of about 6 to 11 cycles. MiXCR, run by TCRdb on the 5' RACE reads, gives a single entry per CDR3 protein. Altogether roughly 1,300,000 distinct CDR3 sequences are present, around 59% being singletons, with the ten largest covering 6.5% to 8%. Sequences were obtained from blood. The receptor source for this set is a man aged 18 to 29 in good health.

The V call is TRBV3-1, the J call TRBJ2-4, with D uncertain. Germline V gene lookup returns CDR1 LGHDT and CDR2 YNNKEL (reference sequence). The CDR3 extends over 12 amino acids. Between the trimmed V and J ends, which lost 4 bases and 9 bases, there was a span of 10 bases. Here the CDR3 reads CASSPTLGIQYF. CDR3 DNA sequence: TGTGCCAGCAGCCCGACGTTGGGCATTCAGTACTTC.

V is TRBV7-9 and J is TRBJ2-1, with D tentatively TRBD2 (7 bases). Germline V gene sequence: CDR1 SEHNR, CDR2 FQNEAQ (reference sequence). The ends were cut back, 5 bases at V and 2 bases at J, with 19 bases in the middle. The CDR3 is 17 amino acids. CDR3 loop: CASSVSTVRGPYNEQFF. In DNA form, the CDR3 reads TGTGCCAGCAGCGTTTCGACCGTGCGGGGGCCCTACAATGAGCAGTTCTTC.

This clonotype has just a few counts. This rearrangement joins TRBV20-1 to TRBJ2-2; TRBD1 agrees at 9 bases. The CDR3 sequence is 14 residues long. J gave up 1 base and V 3 bases, and 0 bases lay outside the gene matches. Germline V lookup: CDR1 DFQATT, CDR2 SNEGSKA (reference sequence). CDR3 sequence reads: CSARTGGNTGELFF. CDR3 bases: TGCAGTGCTAGGACAGGGGGGAACACCGGGGAGCTGTTTTTT.

This clonotype was counted only a few times. The chain is built from TRBV27 and TRBJ2-7; D is possibly TRBD1 (6 bases). Germline assignment: CDR1 MNHEY and CDR2 SMNVEV (reference sequence). The ends were cut back, 8 bases at V and 0 bases at J, with 20 bases in the middle. CDR3 length equals 16 residues. The CDR3 DNA reads TGTGCCAGCTCGTCAAACCGGGACAAAAACTCCTACGAGCAGTACTTC. Its translation is CASSSNRDKNSYEQYF.

As regards this clonotype: As the CDR3 is not closed by the conserved phenylalanine or tryptophan, this likely results from a read error. The chain recombines TRBV7-9 with TRBJ1-1; the D gene is possibly TRBD1 (5 bases). Per germline, CDR1 SEHNR and CDR2 FQNEAQ (reference sequence). The CDR3 sequence is 16 residues long. Between the trimmed V and J ends, which lost 1 base and 0 bases, there was a span of 12 bases. In nucleotides, the CDR3 is TGTGCCAGCAGCTTAGTTATCGGGGCTTTGAACACTGAAGCTTTCTAT. This encodes CASSLVIGALNTEAFY.

This clonotype has more than one count but fewer than ten. This chain joins TRBV12-3 or TRBV12-4 and TRBJ2-1; TRBD2 might be the D (5 bases). The tail of the sequence fits TRBJ2-7 better, so the J call may be wrong. This CDR3 comprises 15 residues. The CDR3 coding sequence is TGTGCCAGCAGTTTAACGCTAGCTATAAACAATGAGCAGTACTTC. Protein product: CASSLTLAINNEQYF.

The rearrangement links TRBV5-1 to TRBJ2-3; D may correspond to TRBD1 or TRBD2 (5 bases each). The CDR3 contains 16 residues. Germline CDR1 reads SGHRS; CDR2 reads YFSETQ. V was cut by 5 bases and J by 2 bases, with 18 bases left in between. CDR3 loop: CASRPDDGGFTDTQYF. The CDR3 nucleotides are TGCGCCAGCAGACCCGACGATGGGGGATTCACAGATACGCAGTATTTT.

This clonotype has only a few counts. The rearrangement joins TRBV4-2 to TRBJ2-7, with 7 nucleotides matching TRBD1. The CDR3 sequence is 16 residues long. The germline gives CDR1 LGHNA, CDR2 YNFKEQ. Trimming at V came to 6 bases and at J to 3 bases, leaving 14 bases not matched to a gene. The CDR3 coding sequence is TGTGCCAGCAGAAAAATAGGGTACCGGGACAGCTACGAGCAGTACTTC. This translates into CASRKIGYRDSYEQYF.

V is TRBV4-3 and J is TRBJ1-1; possibly TRBD1 for D (5 bases). Germline CDR1 and CDR2: LGHNA and YSLEER. V lost 1 base to trimming and J lost 3 bases, with 15 bases between them. The CDR3 extends over 16 amino acids. This chain's CDR3 is CASSQGAALGDTEAFF. DNA of the CDR3: TGCGCCAGCAGCCAAGGGGCCGCTCTGGGGGACACTGAAGCTTTCTTT.

The V and J genes are TRBV10-3 and TRBJ2-3; 9 bases match TRBD1. V was pared by 11 bases and J by 3 bases, with 9 bases of the junction left unmatched. CDR1 and CDR2 (germline): ENHRY, SYGVKD. This CDR3 is 14 amino acids long. The chain's CDR3 is CASDRGSRTDTQYF. DNA of the CDR3: TGTGCCTCCGACAGGGGGAGTAGGACAGATACGCAGTATTTT.

This clonotype was observed many times. This CDR3 is CSASDYEQYF. For the CDR3, the DNA is TGCAGCGCCTCAGACTACGAGCAGTACTTC. V and J are TRBV20-1 and TRBJ2-7; no definite D call. CDR1 and CDR2 (germline): DFQATT, SNEGSKA (reference sequence). CDR3 length: 10 residues.

CDR3 DNA: TGCGCCAGCAGTGTCTTCAGCACAGATACGCAGTATTTT. Its translation: CASSVFSTDTQYF. The chain has TRBV5-1 and TRBJ2-3, with unresolved D. The V and J ends lost 5 bases and 0 bases respectively, with 7 bases between them. Germline CDR1 reads SGHRS; CDR2 reads YFSETQ. The CDR3 runs to 13 residues. Full variable domain (rest looked up from reference TRBV5-1 and TRBJ2-3): KAGVTQTPRYLIKTRGQQVTLSCSPISGHRSVSWYQQTPGQGLQFLFEYFSETQRNKGNFPGRFSGRQFSNSRSEMNVSTLELGDSALYLCASSVFSTDTQYFGPGTRLTVL.

There are a few counts of this clonotype. The chain is built from TRBV4-2 and TRBJ2-3; no clear D gene. CDR1 is LGHNA, CDR2 YNFKEQ, per germline. Between the trimmed V and J ends, which lost 0 bases and 4 bases, there was a span of 14 bases. This CDR3 region has 16 residues. In nucleotides, the CDR3 is TGTGCCAGCAGCCAAGAGCCTCGTCCGGTCGCAGATACGCAGTATTTT. Translating it yields CASSQEPRPVADTQYF.